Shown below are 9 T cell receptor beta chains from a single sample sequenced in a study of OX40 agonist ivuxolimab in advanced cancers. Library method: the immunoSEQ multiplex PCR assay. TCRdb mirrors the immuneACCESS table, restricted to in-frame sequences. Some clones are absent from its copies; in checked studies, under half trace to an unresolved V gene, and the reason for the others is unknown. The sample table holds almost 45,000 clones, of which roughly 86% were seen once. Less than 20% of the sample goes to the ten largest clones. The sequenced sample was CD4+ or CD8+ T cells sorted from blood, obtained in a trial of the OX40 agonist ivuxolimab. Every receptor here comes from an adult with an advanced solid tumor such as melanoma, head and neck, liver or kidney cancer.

The DNA of the CDR3 is TGTGCCAGCAGCTGGACTAGGGGTATGAACACTGAAGCTTTCTTT. Amino acid sequence: CASSWTRGMNTEAFF. The chain is built from TRBV7-3 and TRBJ1-1; tentatively, D is TRBD1 (5 bases). CDR1 is SGHTA, CDR2 FQGTGA, per germline. This CDR3 region has 15 residues. Trimming removed 4 bases from V and 0 bases from J, with 12 bases in between.

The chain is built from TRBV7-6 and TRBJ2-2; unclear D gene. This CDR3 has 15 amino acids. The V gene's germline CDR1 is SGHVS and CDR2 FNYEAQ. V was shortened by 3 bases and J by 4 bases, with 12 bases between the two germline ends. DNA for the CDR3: TGTGCCAGCAGCTTCTCGAGTGGTGCCACCGGGGAGCTGTTTTTT. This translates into CASSFSSGATGELFF.

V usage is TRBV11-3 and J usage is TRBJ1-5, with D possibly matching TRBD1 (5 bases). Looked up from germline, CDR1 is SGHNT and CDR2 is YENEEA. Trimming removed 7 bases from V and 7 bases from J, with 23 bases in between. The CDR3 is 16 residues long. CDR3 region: CASTPRDQGRCQPQHF. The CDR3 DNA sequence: TGTGCCAGCACTCCCAGGGACCAGGGTCGATGCCAGCCCCAGCATTTT.

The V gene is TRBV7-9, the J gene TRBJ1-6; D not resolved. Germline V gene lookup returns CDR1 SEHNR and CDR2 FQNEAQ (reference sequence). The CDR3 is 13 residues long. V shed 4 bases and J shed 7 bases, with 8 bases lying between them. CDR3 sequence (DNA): TGTGCCAGCAGCTCCAATGGAAATTCACCCCTCCACTTT. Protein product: CASSSNGNSPLHF.

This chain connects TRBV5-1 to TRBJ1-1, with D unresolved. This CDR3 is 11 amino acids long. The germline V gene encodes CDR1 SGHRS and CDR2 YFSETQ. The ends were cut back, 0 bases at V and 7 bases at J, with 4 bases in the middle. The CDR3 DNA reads TGCGCCAGCAGCTTGGGGGGTGAAGCTTTCTTT. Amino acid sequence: CASSLGGEAFF.

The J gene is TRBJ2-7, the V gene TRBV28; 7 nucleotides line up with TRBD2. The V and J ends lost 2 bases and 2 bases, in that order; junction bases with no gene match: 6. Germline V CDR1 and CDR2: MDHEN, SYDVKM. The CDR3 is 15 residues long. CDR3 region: CASSLASSGTYEQYF. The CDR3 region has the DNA TGTGCCAGCAGTTTAGCGTCTAGCGGTACCTACGAGCAGTACTTC.

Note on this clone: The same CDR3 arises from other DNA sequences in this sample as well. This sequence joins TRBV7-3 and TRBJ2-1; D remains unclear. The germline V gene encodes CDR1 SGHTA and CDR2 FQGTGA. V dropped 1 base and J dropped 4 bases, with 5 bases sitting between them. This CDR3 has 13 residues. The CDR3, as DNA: TGTGCCAGCAGCTTAAACCCATACAATGAGCAGTTCTTC. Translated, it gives CASSLNPYNEQFF.

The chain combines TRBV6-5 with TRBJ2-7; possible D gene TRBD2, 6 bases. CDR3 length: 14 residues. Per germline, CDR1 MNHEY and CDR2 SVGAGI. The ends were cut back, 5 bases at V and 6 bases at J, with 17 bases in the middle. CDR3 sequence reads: CASSPGTGALEQYF. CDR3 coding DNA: TGTGCCAGCAGTCCAGGGACTGGGGCTCTCGAGCAGTACTTC.

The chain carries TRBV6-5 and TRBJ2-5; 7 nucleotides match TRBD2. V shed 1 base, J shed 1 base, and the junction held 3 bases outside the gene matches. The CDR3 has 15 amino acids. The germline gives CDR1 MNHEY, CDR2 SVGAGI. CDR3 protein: CASSYWRGSQETQYF. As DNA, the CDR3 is TGTGCCAGCAGTTACTGGCGGGGGTCCCAAGAGACCCAGTACTTC.